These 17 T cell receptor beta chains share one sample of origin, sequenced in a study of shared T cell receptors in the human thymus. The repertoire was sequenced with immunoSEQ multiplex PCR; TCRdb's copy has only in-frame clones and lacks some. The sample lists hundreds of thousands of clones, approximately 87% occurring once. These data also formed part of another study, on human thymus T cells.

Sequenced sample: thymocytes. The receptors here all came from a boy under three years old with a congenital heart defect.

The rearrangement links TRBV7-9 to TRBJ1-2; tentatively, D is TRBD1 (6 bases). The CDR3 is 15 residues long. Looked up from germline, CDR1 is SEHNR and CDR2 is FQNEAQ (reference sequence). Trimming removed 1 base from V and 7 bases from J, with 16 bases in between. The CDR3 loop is CASSLGQGPRLGYTF. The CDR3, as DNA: TGTGCCAGCAGCTTAGGGCAGGGGCCCCGGCTTGGCTACACCTTC.

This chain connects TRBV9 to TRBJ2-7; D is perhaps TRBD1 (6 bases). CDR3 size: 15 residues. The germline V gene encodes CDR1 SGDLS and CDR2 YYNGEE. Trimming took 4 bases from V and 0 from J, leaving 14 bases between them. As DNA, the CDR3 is TGTGCCAGCAGCATTTTGGCAGGGGACTCCTACGAGCAGTACTTC. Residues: CASSILAGDSYEQYF.

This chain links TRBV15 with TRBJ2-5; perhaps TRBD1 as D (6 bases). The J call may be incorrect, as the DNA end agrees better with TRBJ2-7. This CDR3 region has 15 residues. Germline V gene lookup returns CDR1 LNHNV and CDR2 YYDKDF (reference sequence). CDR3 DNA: TGTGCCACCAGCTCCCCTAACCGGGACAACTACGAGCAGTACTTC. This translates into CATSSPNRDNYEQYF.

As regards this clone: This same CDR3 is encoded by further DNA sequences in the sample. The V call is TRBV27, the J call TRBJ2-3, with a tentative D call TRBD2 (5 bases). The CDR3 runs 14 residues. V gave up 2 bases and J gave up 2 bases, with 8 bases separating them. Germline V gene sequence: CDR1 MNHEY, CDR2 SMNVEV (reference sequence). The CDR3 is CASSLQRNTDTQYF. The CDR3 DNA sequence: TGTGCCAGCAGTTTACAGCGGAACACAGATACGCAGTATTTT.

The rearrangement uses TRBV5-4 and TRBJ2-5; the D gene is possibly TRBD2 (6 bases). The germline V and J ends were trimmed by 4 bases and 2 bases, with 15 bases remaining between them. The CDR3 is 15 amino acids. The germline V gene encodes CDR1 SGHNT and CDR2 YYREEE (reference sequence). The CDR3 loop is CASSQVAGPQETQYF. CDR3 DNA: TGTGCCAGCAGCCAAGTTGCGGGACCTCAAGAGACCCAGTACTTC. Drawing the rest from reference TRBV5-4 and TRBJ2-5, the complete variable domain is ETGVTQSPTHLIKTRGQQVTLRCSSQSGHNTVSWYQQALGQGPQFIFQYYREEENGRGNFPPRFSGLQFPNYSSELNVNALELDDSALYLCASSQVAGPQETQYFGPGTRLLVL.

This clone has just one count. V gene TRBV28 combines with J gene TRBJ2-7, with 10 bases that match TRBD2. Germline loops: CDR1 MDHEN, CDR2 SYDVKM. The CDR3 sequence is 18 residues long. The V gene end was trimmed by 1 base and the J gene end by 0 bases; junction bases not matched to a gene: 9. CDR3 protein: CASSLFEREGPHSYEQYF. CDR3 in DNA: TGTGCCAGCAGTTTATTTGAGCGGGAGGGCCCCCACTCCTACGAGCAGTACTTC.

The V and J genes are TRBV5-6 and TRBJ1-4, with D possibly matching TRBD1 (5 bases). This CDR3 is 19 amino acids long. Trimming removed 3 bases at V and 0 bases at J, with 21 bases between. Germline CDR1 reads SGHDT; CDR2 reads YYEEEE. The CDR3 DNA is TGTGCCAGCAGCTGCATCCGGCAGGGCCCTTCTGCAACTAATGAAAAACTGTTTTTT. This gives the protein CASSCIRQGPSATNEKLFF.

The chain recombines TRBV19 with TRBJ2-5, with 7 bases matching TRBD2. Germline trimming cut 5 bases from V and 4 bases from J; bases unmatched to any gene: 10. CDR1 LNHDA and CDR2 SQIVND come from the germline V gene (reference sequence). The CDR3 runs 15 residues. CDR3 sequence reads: CASSLHPGRSETQYF. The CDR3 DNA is TGTGCCAGTAGTCTCCACCCCGGGAGGTCAGAGACCCAGTACTTC.

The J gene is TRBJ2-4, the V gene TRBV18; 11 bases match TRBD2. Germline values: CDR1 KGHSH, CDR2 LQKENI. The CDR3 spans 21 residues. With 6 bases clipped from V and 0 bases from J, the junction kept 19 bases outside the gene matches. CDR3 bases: TGTGCCAGCTCGGGGGGACACGCCGGGACTAGCGGAATTCTAGCCAAAAACATTCAGTACTTC. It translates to CASSGGHAGTSGILAKNIQYF.

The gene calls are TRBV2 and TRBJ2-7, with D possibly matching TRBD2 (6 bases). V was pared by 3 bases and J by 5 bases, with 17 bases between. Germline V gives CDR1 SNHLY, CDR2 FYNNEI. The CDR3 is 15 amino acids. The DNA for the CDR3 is TGTGCCAGCAGTGAGCCGGCCGGGAGACGGCACGAGCAGTACTTC. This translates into CASSEPAGRRHEQYF. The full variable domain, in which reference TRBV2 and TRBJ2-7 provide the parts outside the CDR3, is EPEVTQTPSHQVTQMGQEVILRCVPISNHLYFYWYRQILGQKVEFLVSFYNNEISEKSEIFDDQFSVERPDGSNFTLKIRSTKLEDSAMYFCASSEPAGRRHEQYFGPGTRLTVT.

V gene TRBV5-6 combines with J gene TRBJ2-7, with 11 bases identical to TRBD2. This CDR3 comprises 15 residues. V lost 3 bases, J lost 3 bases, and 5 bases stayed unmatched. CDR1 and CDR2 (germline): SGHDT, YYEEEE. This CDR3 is CASSSPGTSGYEQYF. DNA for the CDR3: TGTGCCAGCAGCTCCCCCGGGACTAGCGGCTACGAGCAGTACTTC.

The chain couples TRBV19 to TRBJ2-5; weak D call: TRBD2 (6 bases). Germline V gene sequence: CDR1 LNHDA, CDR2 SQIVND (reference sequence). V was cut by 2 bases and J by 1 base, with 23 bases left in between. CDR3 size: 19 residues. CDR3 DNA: TGTGCCAGTAGTATAAGTAGTGGGGAGAACGGGAGACTCCAAGAGACCCAGTACTTC. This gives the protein CASSISSGENGRLQETQYF.

The CDR3 DNA sequence: TGTGCCAGCAGCTTGACGGACAGAGAGAACACTGAAGCTTTCTTT. Translated: CASSLTDRENTEAFF. The gene calls are TRBV7-6 and TRBJ1-1; tentatively, D is TRBD1 (6 bases). V shed 3 bases and J shed 1 base, with 12 bases lying between them. CDR3 size: 15 residues. CDR1 and CDR2 from the germline V gene are SGHVS and FNYEAQ.

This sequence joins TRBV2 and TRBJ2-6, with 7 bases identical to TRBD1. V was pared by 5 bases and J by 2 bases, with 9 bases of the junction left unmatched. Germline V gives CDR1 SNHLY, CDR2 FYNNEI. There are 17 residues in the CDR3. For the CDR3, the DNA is TGTGCCAGCAGTTTGGACAGGTCCCGGGCTGGGGCCAACGTCCTGACTTTC. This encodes CASSLDRSRAGANVLTF. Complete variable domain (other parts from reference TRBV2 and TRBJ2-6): EPEVTQTPSHQVTQMGQEVILRCVPISNHLYFYWYRQILGQKVEFLVSFYNNEISEKSEIFDDQFSVERPDGSNFTLKIRSTKLEDSAMYFCASSLDRSRAGANVLTFGAGSRLTVL.

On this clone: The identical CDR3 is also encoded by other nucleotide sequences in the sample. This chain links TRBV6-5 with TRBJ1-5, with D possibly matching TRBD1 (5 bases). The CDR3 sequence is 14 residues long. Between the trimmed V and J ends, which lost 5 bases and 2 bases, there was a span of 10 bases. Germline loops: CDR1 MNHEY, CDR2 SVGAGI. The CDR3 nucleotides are TGTGCCAGCAGTCCCGACAGAGGCAATCAGCCCCAGCATTTT. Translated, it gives CASSPDRGNQPQHF.

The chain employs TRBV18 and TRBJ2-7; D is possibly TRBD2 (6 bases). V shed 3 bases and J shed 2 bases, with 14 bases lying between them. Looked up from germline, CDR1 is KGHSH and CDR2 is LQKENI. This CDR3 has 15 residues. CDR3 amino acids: CASSPGSGLTYEQYF. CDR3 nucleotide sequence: TGTGCCAGCTCACCGGGGAGCGGGCTCACCTACGAGCAGTACTTC.

The CDR3 loop is CASSPTLAGGYNEQFF. The CDR3 DNA reads TGTGCCAGCAGCCCCACTCTAGCGGGAGGGTACAATGAGCAGTTCTTC. The chain combines TRBV7-3 with TRBJ2-1; 12 bases align to TRBD2. The germline V gene has CDR1 SGHTA and CDR2 FQGTGA. After removal of 5 bases from V and 4 bases from J, the junction contained 6 bases not matched to a gene. The CDR3 sequence is 16 residues long.